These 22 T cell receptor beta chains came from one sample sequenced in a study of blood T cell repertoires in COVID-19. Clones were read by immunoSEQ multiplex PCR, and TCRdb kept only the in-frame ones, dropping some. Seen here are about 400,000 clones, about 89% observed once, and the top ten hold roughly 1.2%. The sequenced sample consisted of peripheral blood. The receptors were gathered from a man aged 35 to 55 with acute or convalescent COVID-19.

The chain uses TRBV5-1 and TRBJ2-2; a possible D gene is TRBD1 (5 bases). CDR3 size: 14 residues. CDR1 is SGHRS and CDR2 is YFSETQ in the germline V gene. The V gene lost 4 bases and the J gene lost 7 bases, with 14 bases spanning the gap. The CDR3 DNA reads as TGCGCCAGCAGCCTGCGGCAGGGTGACGGGGAGCTGTTTTTT. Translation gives CASSLRQGDGELFF.

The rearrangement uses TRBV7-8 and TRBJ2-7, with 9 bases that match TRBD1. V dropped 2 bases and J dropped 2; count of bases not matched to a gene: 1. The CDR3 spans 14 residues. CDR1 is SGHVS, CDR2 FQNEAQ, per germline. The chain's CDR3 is CASSLRTGAYEQYF. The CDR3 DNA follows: TGTGCCAGCAGCTTAAGGACAGGGGCCTACGAGCAGTACTTC.

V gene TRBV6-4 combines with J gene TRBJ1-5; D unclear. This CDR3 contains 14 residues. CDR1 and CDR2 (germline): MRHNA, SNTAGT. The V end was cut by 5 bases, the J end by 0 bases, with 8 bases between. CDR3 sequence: CASSLFYSNQPQHF. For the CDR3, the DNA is TGTGCCAGCAGTCTGTTTTATAGCAATCAGCCCCAGCATTTT.

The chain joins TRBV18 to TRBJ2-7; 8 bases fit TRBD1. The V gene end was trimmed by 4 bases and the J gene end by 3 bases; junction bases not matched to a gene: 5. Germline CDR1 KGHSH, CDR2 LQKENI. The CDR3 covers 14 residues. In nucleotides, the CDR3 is TGTGCCAGCTCACGGGAGACAGGGGTCTACGAGCAGTACTTC. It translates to CASSRETGVYEQYF.

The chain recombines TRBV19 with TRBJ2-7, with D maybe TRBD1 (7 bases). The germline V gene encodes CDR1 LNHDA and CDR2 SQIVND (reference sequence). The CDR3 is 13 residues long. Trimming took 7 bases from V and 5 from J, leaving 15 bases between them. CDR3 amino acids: CASTRRGTHEQYF. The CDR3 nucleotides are TGTGCCAGTACCCGCAGGGGGACTCACGAGCAGTACTTC.

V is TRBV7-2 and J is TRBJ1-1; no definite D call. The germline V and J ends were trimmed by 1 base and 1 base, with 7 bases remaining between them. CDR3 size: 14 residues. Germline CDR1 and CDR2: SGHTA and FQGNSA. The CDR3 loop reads CASSLVTGNTEAFF. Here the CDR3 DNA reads TGTGCCAGCAGCTTAGTCACTGGGAACACTGAAGCTTTCTTT.

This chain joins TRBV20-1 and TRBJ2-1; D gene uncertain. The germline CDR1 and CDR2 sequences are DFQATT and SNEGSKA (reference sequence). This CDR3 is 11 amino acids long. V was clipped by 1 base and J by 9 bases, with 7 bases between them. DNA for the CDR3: TGCAGTGCTAGAGCCCCGGGTGAGCAGTTCTTC. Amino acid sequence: CSARAPGEQFF.

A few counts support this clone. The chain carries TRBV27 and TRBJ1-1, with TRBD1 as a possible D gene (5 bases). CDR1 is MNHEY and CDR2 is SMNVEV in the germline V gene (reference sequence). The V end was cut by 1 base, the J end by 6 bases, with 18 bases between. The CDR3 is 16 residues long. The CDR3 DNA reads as TGTGCCAGCAGTTTATACCCAGGGCCAATGAAGGCTGAAGCTTTCTTT. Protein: CASSLYPGPMKAEAFF.

The CDR3 DNA sequence: TGTGCCAGCAGGGATCGGATGACAGGGGTATACGAGCAGTACTTC. Protein product: CASRDRMTGVYEQYF. This chain connects TRBV6-5 to TRBJ2-7; TRBD1 agrees at 8 bases. The CDR3 has 15 residues. Per germline, CDR1 MNHEY and CDR2 SVGAGI. V dropped 6 bases and J dropped 4; count of bases not matched to a gene: 11.

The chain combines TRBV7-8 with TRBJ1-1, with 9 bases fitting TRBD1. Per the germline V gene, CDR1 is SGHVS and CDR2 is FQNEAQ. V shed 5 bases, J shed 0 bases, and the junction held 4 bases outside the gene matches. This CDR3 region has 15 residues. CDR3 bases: TGTGCCAGCAGCATTACAGGGGGCCTGAACACTGAAGCTTTCTTT. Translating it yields CASSITGGLNTEAFF.

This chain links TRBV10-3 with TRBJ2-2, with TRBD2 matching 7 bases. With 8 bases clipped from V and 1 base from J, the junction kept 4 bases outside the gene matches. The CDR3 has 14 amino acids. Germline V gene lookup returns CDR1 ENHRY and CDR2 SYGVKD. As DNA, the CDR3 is TGTGCCATCCGGGGGGAACTGAACACCGGGGAGCTGTTTTTT. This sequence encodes CAIRGELNTGELFF.

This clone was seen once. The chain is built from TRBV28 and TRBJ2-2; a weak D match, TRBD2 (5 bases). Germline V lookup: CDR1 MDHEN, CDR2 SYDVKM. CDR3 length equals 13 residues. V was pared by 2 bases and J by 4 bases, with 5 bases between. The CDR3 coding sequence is TGTGCCAGCAGTTTAGGGAGCACCGGGGAGCTGTTTTTT. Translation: CASSLGSTGELFF.

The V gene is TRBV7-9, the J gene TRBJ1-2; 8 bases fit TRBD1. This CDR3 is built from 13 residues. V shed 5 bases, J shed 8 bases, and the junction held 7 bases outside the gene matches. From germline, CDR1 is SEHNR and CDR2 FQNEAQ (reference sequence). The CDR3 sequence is CASSPDRAQGYTF. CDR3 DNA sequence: TGTGCCAGCAGCCCGGACAGGGCGCAAGGCTACACCTTC. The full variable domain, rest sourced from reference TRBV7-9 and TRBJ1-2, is DTGVSQNPRHKITKRGQNVTFRCDPISEHNRLYWYRQTLGQGPEFLTYFQNEAQLEKSRLLSDRFSAERPKGSFSTLEIQRTEQGDSAMYLCASSPDRAQGYTFGSGTRLTVV.

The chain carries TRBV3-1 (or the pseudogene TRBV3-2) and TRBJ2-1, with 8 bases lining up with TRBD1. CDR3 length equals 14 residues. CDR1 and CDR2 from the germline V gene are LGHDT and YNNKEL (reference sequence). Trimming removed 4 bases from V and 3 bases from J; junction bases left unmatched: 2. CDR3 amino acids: CASSPGQGYNEQFF. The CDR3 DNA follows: TGTGCCAGCAGCCCCGGACAGGGCTACAATGAGCAGTTCTTC.

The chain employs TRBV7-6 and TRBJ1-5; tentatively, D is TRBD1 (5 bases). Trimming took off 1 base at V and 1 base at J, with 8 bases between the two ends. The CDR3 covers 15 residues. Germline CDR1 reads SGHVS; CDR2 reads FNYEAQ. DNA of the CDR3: TGTGCCAGCAGCTTAGGAGCAGGGAGCAATCAGCCCCAGCATTTT. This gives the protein CASSLGAGSNQPQHF.

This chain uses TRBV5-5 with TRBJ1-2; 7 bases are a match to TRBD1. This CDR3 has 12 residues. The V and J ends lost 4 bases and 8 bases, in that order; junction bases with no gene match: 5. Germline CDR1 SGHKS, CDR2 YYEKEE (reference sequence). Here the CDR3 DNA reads TGTGCCAGCAGCGACAGGGTAGTGGGCTACACCTTC. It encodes CASSDRVVGYTF. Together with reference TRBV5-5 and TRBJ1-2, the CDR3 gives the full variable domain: DAGVTQSPTHLIKTRGQQVTLRCSPISGHKSVSWYQQVLGQGPQFIFQYYEKEERGRGNFPDRFSARQFPNYSSELNVNALLLGDSALYLCASSDRVVGYTFGSGTRLTVV.

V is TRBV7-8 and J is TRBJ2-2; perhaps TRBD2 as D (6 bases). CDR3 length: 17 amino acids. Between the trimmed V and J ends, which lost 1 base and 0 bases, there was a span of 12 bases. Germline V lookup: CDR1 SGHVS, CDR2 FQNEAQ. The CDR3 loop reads CASSLGLRGANTGELFF. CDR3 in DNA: TGTGCCAGCAGCTTAGGTTTGCGGGGTGCGAACACCGGGGAGCTGTTTTTT.

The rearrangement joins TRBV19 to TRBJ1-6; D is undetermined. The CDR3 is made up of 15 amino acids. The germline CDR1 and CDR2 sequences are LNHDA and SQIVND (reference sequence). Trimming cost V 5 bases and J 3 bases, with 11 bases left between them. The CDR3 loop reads CASSPPRVYNSPLHF. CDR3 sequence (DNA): TGTGCCAGTAGTCCCCCTCGGGTCTATAATTCACCCCTCCACTTT.

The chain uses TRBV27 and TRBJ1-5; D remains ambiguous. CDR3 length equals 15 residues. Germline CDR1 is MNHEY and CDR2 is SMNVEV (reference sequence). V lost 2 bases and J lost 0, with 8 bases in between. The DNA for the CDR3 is TGTGCCAGCAGTTTAGTTTACAGTAGCAATCAGCCCCAGCATTTT. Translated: CASSLVYSSNQPQHF.

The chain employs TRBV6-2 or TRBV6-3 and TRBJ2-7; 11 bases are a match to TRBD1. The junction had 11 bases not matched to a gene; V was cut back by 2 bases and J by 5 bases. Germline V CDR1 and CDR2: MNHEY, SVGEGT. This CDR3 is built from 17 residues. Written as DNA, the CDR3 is TGTGCCAGCAGTTACCTGAAAAAGGACAGGGGGCTAAACGAGCAGTACTTC. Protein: CASSYLKKDRGLNEQYF.

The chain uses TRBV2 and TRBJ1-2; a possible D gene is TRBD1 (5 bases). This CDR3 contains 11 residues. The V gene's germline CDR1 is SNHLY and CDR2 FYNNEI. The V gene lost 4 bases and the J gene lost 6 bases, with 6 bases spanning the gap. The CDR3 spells CASSVQDGYTF. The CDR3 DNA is TGTGCCAGCAGTGTACAGGATGGCTACACCTTC.

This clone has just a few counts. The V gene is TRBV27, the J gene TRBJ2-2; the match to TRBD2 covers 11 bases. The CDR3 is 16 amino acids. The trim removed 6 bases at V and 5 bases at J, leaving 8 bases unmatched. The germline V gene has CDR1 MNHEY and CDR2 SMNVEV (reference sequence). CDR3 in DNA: TGTGCCAGCAGCTCGTCGATAGCGGGGGGGACCGGGGAGCTGTTTTTT. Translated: CASSSSIAGGTGELFF.